These 31 T cell receptor beta chains originate from one sample sequenced in a study of T cell clonotyping in hematopoietic cell transplantation. Assay used: immunoSEQ multiplex PCR; TCRdb lists only in-frame clones, some missing. The data show about 69,000 clones, with 90% to 96% seen just once and under 2% held by the top ten. Time point noted: recipient sample about 28 days before transplant, after cytoreduction. Sequencing was performed on peripheral blood mononuclear cells, taken before stem cell transplant. Receptors originate from a woman aged 50 to 60 with acute myeloid leukemia. Some clones in this sample may be carry-over from other donors' samples.

This clone was seen just once. The chain couples TRBV13 to TRBJ2-7; possible D gene TRBD1, 5 bases. Germline V gene lookup returns CDR1 PRHDT and CDR2 FYEKMQ (reference sequence). Trimming left V 5 bases short and J 5 bases short, with 16 bases between. This CDR3 is 14 amino acids long. DNA of the CDR3: TGTGCCAGCAGCCCCCGGGCCCTACAGGACGAGCAGTACTTC. This sequence encodes CASSPRALQDEQYF.

The rearrangement joins TRBV28 to TRBJ2-3, with D hard to call. From germline, CDR1 is MDHEN and CDR2 SYDVKM. V was pared by 7 bases and J by 2 bases, with 13 bases between. The CDR3 runs 14 residues. Written as DNA, the CDR3 is TGTGCCAGCAAAGCGAGACACGACACAGATACGCAGTATTTT. It yields the protein CASKARHDTDTQYF.

V is TRBV14 and J is TRBJ2-7; 7 bases are a match to TRBD2. Germline assignment: CDR1 SGHDN and CDR2 FVKESK. Trimming took 5 bases from V and 2 from J; bases not matched to a gene: 3. This CDR3 has 13 amino acids. The CDR3 protein is CASSSGLPYEQYF. CDR3 nucleotide sequence: TGTGCCAGCAGCTCGGGACTACCCTACGAGCAGTACTTC.

The chain employs TRBV4-1 and TRBJ2-2; D is undetermined. CDR3 length equals 18 residues. V was trimmed by 0 bases and J by 3 bases, leaving 17 bases between them. Looked up from germline, CDR1 is MGHRA and CDR2 is YSYEKL. As DNA, the CDR3 is TGCGCCAGCAGCCAAGATCCCCAGCGCCCGTTAGACACCGGGGAGCTGTTTTTT. It yields the protein CASSQDPQRPLDTGELFF.

The chain combines TRBV18 with TRBJ2-5; a possible D gene is TRBD2 (6 bases). Trimming stripped 3 bases from V and 2 bases from J, with 16 bases between. CDR1 and CDR2 (germline): KGHSH, LQKENI. The CDR3 runs 16 residues. CDR3 amino acids: CASSPPLAKLQETQYF. In DNA form, the CDR3 reads TGTGCCAGCTCACCGCCCCTAGCGAAACTTCAAGAGACCCAGTACTTC.

The chain employs TRBV6-5 and TRBJ1-4, with D uncertain. This CDR3 region has 13 residues. With 6 bases removed from V and 0 bases from J, the gap between germline ends came to 5 bases. CDR1 MNHEY and CDR2 SVGAGI come from the germline V gene. This chain's CDR3 is CASRGTTNEKLFF. In DNA form, the CDR3 reads TGTGCCAGCAGGGGGACAACTAATGAAAAACTGTTTTTT.

The V call is TRBV30, the J call TRBJ1-2; D is unclear. The CDR3 consists of 12 residues. V lost 2 bases to trimming and J lost 8 bases, with 12 bases between them. Germline CDR1 GTSNPN, CDR2 SVGIG (reference sequence). Written as DNA, the CDR3 is TGTGCCTGGAGTCTACAGACGGAGGGCTACACCTTC. Translation: CAWSLQTEGYTF. Using reference TRBV30 and TRBJ1-2 for the parts outside the CDR3, the full variable domain is SQTIHQWPATLVQPVGSPLSLECTVEGTSNPNLYWYRQAAGRGLQLLFYSVGIGQISSEVPQNLSASRPQDRQFILSSKKLLLSDSGFYLCAWSLQTEGYTFGSGTRLTVV.

This clone was observed once. The chain combines TRBV30 with TRBJ1-5, with 8 positions matching TRBD1. Germline V gene lookup returns CDR1 GTSNPN and CDR2 SVGIG (reference sequence). The CDR3 loop spans 14 amino acids. V gave up 3 bases and J gave up 9 bases; unmatched junction bases: 10. The CDR3 sequence is CAWSRQGTLRPQHF. The CDR3 coding sequence is TGTGCCTGGAGCAGACAGGGGACGCTCCGGCCCCAGCATTTT.

The chain combines TRBV6-1 with TRBJ2-7; 9 bases are a match to TRBD1. The CDR3 length is 14 residues. Germline V gives CDR1 MNHNS, CDR2 SASEGT. V was pared by 8 bases and J by 4 bases, with 9 bases of the junction left unmatched. CDR3 DNA: TGTGCCAGCTATGAACAGGGGGCGCTTTACGAGCAGTACTTC. Protein sequence: CASYEQGALYEQYF.

The J gene is TRBJ2-4, the V gene TRBV9; D unresolved. CDR1 is SGDLS, CDR2 YYNGEE, per germline. The CDR3 contains 14 residues. The V end was cut by 1 base, the J end by 7 bases, with 12 bases between. The CDR3 region has the DNA TGTGCCAGCAGCGTACCCCAGGATGGGAACATTCAGTACTTC. Amino acids: CASSVPQDGNIQYF.

The chain uses TRBV2 and TRBJ1-1; D unclear. Germline-derived CDR1 and CDR2 are SNHLY and FYNNEI. The CDR3 sequence is 15 residues long. V was pared by 5 bases and J by 1 base, with 14 bases between. Here the CDR3 reads CASSIGPTSNTEAFF. Here the CDR3 DNA reads TGTGCCAGCAGTATTGGACCTACTTCGAACACTGAAGCTTTCTTT.

V is TRBV15 and J is TRBJ1-1; 7 nucleotides align to TRBD1. V gave up 1 base and J gave up 8 bases; unmatched junction bases: 10. Germline lookup yields CDR1 LNHNV and CDR2 YYDKDF (reference sequence). The CDR3 consists of 15 residues. Here the CDR3 DNA reads TGTGCCACCAGCAGAGCTCTTCGGGACAGAGGGGAAGCTTTCTTT. Translating gives CATSRALRDRGEAFF.

This rearrangement joins TRBV19 to TRBJ2-1; a possible D gene is TRBD2 (7 bases). Germline-derived CDR1 and CDR2 are LNHDA and SQIVND (reference sequence). V gave up 7 bases and J gave up 6 bases, with 19 bases separating them. This CDR3 has 15 residues. This CDR3 reads CASTRGGGYSNEQFF. CDR3 coding DNA: TGTGCCAGTACCCGGGGAGGGGGGTACTCCAATGAGCAGTTCTTC.

This sequence joins TRBV29-1 and TRBJ1-1; no reliable D call. Germline V gives CDR1 SQVTM, CDR2 ANQGSEA. This CDR3 is 13 amino acids long. The germline V and J ends were trimmed by 6 bases and 2 bases, with 13 bases remaining between them. The CDR3 sequence: CSVAANRNTEAFF. CDR3 DNA sequence: TGCAGCGTGGCGGCAAACAGAAACACTGAAGCTTTCTTT. The full variable domain, its missing parts supplied by reference TRBV29-1 and TRBJ1-1, is SAVISQKPSRDICQRGTSLTIQCQVDSQVTMMFWYRQQPGQSLTLIATANQGSEATYESGFVIDKFPISRPNLTFSTLTVSNMSPEDSSIYLCSVAANRNTEAFFGQGTRLTVV.

The rearrangement joins TRBV7-2 to TRBJ1-2, with 8 nucleotides matching TRBD1. Looked up from germline, CDR1 is SGHTA and CDR2 is FQGNSA. This CDR3 region has 12 residues. J lost 2 bases, V lost 9 bases, and 2 bases had no gene match. DNA of the CDR3: TGTGCCAGTCAGGGGGCCAACTATGGCTACACCTTC. As protein: CASQGANYGYTF.

CDR3 in DNA: TGTGCCAGCAGCCAACTCGGACCCACGGAGACTGAAGCTTTCTTT. It translates to CASSQLGPTETEAFF. The genes are TRBV28 and TRBJ1-1; D is unresolved. Germline V CDR1 and CDR2: MDHEN, SYDVKM. Trimming took 6 bases from V and 5 from J, leaving 19 bases between them. The CDR3 is made up of 15 amino acids.

This chain joins TRBV10-3 and TRBJ2-7, with 10 bases matching TRBD1. J lost 3 bases, V lost 6 bases, and 8 bases had no gene match. The germline gives CDR1 ENHRY, CDR2 SYGVKD. The CDR3 is 15 amino acids. CDR3 residues: CAIRPGQGVFYEQYF. The CDR3 DNA reads as TGTGCCATCAGACCCGGACAGGGGGTATTCTACGAGCAGTACTTC.

This clone was seen a single time. The V call is TRBV6-5, the J call TRBJ1-5; no reliable D call. V lost 8 bases and J 2 bases, leaving 10 bases between the germline ends. CDR1 MNHEY and CDR2 SVGAGI come from the germline V gene. This CDR3 contains 13 residues. The CDR3 loop is CASGSQRNQPQHF. Here the CDR3 DNA reads TGTGCCAGCGGGTCGCAACGCAATCAGCCCCAGCATTTT.

The chain joins TRBV6-5 to TRBJ2-2; 7 bases map to TRBD1. The CDR3 totals 15 residues. Per germline, CDR1 MNHEY and CDR2 SVGAGI. The V segment lost 5 bases and the J segment 6 bases; nucleotides outside the gene matches: 9. The CDR3 DNA follows: TGTGCCAGCAGTAACCCGACAGGGACCGCCGGGGAGCTGTTTTTT. It specifies CASSNPTGTAGELFF.

The chain employs TRBV4-2 and TRBJ1-2, with 10 positions matching TRBD1. Germline loops: CDR1 LGHNA, CDR2 YNFKEQ. This CDR3 comprises 13 residues. Trimming took 5 bases from V and 3 from J; bases not matched to a gene: 0. CDR3 residues: CASSGQGDYGYTF. The CDR3 DNA is TGTGCCAGCAGCGGACAGGGGGACTATGGCTACACCTTC.

This clone appeared once. The chain couples TRBV7-2 to TRBJ1-1, with D maybe TRBD1 (6 bases). This CDR3 spans 14 amino acids. Trimming pared 4 bases from V and 4 bases from J, leaving 13 bases between. CDR1 and CDR2 from the germline V gene are SGHTA and FQGNSA. The CDR3 bases are TGTGCCAGCAGCTCCGGGGGGCTGGTCACTGAAGCTTTCTTT. Amino acid sequence: CASSSGGLVTEAFF.

This chain uses TRBV7-6 with TRBJ2-5; D is perhaps TRBD2 (6 bases). V shed 5 bases and J shed 1 base, with 8 bases lying between them. The CDR3 totals 13 residues. Germline V gives CDR1 SGHVS, CDR2 FNYEAQ. The CDR3 nucleotides read TGTGCCAGCAGCCGGGACTTCCAAGAGACCCAGTACTTC. Protein sequence: CASSRDFQETQYF.

V gene TRBV6-5 combines with J gene TRBJ2-7; perhaps TRBD1 as D (6 bases). V was clipped by 6 bases and J by 4 bases, with 13 bases between them. This CDR3 spans 13 amino acids. Per germline, CDR1 MNHEY and CDR2 SVGAGI. The CDR3, as DNA: TGTGCCAGCAGAAAAACAGGGAGTTACGAGCAGTACTTC. This gives the protein CASRKTGSYEQYF.

CDR3 nucleotide sequence: TGTGCCTGGAGTGTAGAGCGCGGTCGTCCCAGAAACACCATATATTTT. It encodes CAWSVERGRPRNTIYF. The chain uses TRBV30 and TRBJ1-3; D unclear. Germline V CDR1 and CDR2: GTSNPN, SVGIG (reference sequence). The germline V and J ends were trimmed by 0 bases and 5 bases, with 17 bases remaining between them. The CDR3 has 16 residues.

The J gene is TRBJ2-7, the V gene TRBV12-5; maybe TRBD1 (5 bases). CDR1 and CDR2 from the germline V gene are LGHNT and FRNRAP. The CDR3 length is 13 residues. V was clipped by 5 bases and J by 6 bases, with 14 bases between them. CDR3 sequence (DNA): TGTGCTAGTGGTGTCCATCAGGGTGGCGAGCAGTACTTC. The encoded protein is CASGVHQGGEQYF.

Written as DNA, the CDR3 is TGTGCCAGTTCCCCTAAGTACGGGTTGAACACCGGGGAGCTGTTTTTT. It is translated as CASSPKYGLNTGELFF. V is TRBV19 and J is TRBJ2-2, with D uncertain. Germline CDR1 reads LNHDA; CDR2 reads SQIVND (reference sequence). The CDR3 has 16 amino acids. V lost 8 bases and J lost 1, with 17 bases in between.

The genes are TRBV5-1 and TRBJ2-1; 9 nucleotides agree with TRBD1. The CDR3 is 18 amino acids. V was pared by 4 bases and J by 8 bases, with 19 bases of the junction left unmatched. Germline V gene sequence: CDR1 SGHRS, CDR2 YFSETQ. The CDR3 DNA reads TGCGCCAGCAGCCGGGAGCCACCAGGGACAGGGATGATCGATGAGCAGTTCTTC. Translating it yields CASSREPPGTGMIDEQFF.

The J gene is TRBJ1-6, the V gene TRBV2, with D maybe TRBD1 (5 bases). Germline V lookup: CDR1 SNHLY, CDR2 FYNNEI. This CDR3 comprises 13 residues. V lost 6 bases to trimming and J lost 10 bases, with 13 bases between them. The CDR3 DNA reads as TGTGCCAGCAGAGTGAGGGGCCTATCACCCCTCCACTTT. It specifies CASRVRGLSPLHF.

In this sample, this clone turned up once. This chain links TRBV14 with TRBJ2-7, with 8 bases lining up with TRBD1. The V gene end was trimmed by 0 bases and the J gene end by 2 bases; junction bases not matched to a gene: 12. Germline V lookup: CDR1 SGHDN, CDR2 FVKESK. The CDR3 loop spans 18 amino acids. CDR3 sequence reads: CASSQDIYLGTGAYEQYF. In DNA form, the CDR3 reads TGTGCCAGCAGCCAAGATATCTATTTAGGGACAGGCGCCTACGAGCAGTACTTC.

The chain combines TRBV20-1 with TRBJ1-1; D gene uncertain. Germline values: CDR1 DFQATT, CDR2 SNEGSKA (reference sequence). The CDR3 has 11 residues. V was clipped by 7 bases and J by 8 bases, with 14 bases between them. The CDR3, as DNA: TGCAGTGTAAGCCCTGGGCCAGAAGCTTTCTTT. Protein product: CSVSPGPEAFF.

The rearrangement uses TRBV10-3 and TRBJ1-1; TRBD1 matches at 7 bases. Germline values: CDR1 ENHRY, CDR2 SYGVKD. The CDR3 runs 16 residues. The trim removed 2 bases at V and 1 base at J, leaving 7 bases unmatched. The DNA for the CDR3 is TGTGCCATCAGTGAGATTTACGGGACAGAGAACACTGAAGCTTTCTTT. Protein: CAISEIYGTENTEAFF.